This TCR beta chain was observed in a study of blood T cell repertoires in COVID-19. Study as a whole: Material from acute and convalescent COVID-19 was sourced from the United States, Italy and Spain. PBMCs, B-cell-depleted T cells, or T cells provided the cDNA or gDNA that made up the material.

The J segment lost 2 bases and the V segment lost 4 bases, leaving 8 bases of the junction unmatched. Germline V CDR1 and CDR2: MNHNY, SVGAGI (reference sequence). The CDR3 runs 15 residues. Data came from immunoSEQ multiplex PCR; TCRdb stores just in-frame clones and leaves some out. The table lists about 110,000 clones, roughly 85% of them singletons. The clonotype was recovered from a human donor in a cohort sampled during active COVID-19. The V gene is TRBV6-6, the J gene TRBJ2-7; 7 bases agree with TRBD1. Sequencing was carried out using peripheral blood. CDR3 sequence: CASSSTGQGAYEQYF. For the CDR3, the DNA is TGTGCCAGCAGTTCCACCGGGCAGGGGGCCTACGAGCAGTACTTC.